The 10 T cell receptor beta chains reported below all come from one sample, sequenced in a study of human T cells and chemical hapten exposure. Time point: patch test 2, 6 weeks after DPC sensitization. Specified treatment: therapeutic diphenylcyclopropenone sensitization with weekly scalp DPC. TCRdb re-analysed the RACE reads in MiXCR, keeping a single row per CDR3 protein. The repertoire holds 70,000 to 90,000 distinct CDR3 sequences, with about 10% as singletons. This specimen consisted of whole blood, obtained in connection with sensitization to the hapten diphenylcyclopropenone (DPC). The receptors were gathered from a woman aged 50 to 60 with alopecia areata. Some clones in this sample may be carry-over from other donors' samples.

This clonotype showed up many times. The CDR3 sequence: CASRYQGYSGNTIYF. In DNA, the CDR3 is TGTGCCAGCAGATATCAGGGATACTCTGGAAACACCATATATTTT. The V and J genes are TRBV6-5 and TRBJ1-3, with D possibly being TRBD1 (5 bases). Germline V gene sequence: CDR1 MNHEY, CDR2 SVGAGI. The CDR3 covers 15 residues. Trimming cost V 6 bases and J 0 bases, with 12 bases left between them.

This clonotype occurred a few times. The CDR3 reads CASSQEPRRPLNEQFF. The DNA for the CDR3 is TGTGCCAGCAGCCAAGAACCCCGCCGTCCTCTCAATGAGCAGTTCTTC. The chain joins TRBV3-1 to TRBJ2-1; D gene uncertain. The CDR3 has 16 residues. V gave up 0 bases and J gave up 6 bases, with 15 bases separating them. Germline V gene lookup returns CDR1 LGHDT and CDR2 YNNKEL (reference sequence).

This clonotype was recorded a few times. The chain is built from TRBV20-1 and TRBJ2-4; TRBD1 aligns across 8 bases. The V gene's germline CDR1 is DFQATT and CDR2 SNEGSKA (reference sequence). With 3 bases clipped from V and 4 bases from J, the junction kept 2 bases outside the gene matches. The CDR3 consists of 13 residues. As DNA, the CDR3 is TGCAGTGCTAGTAGGACAGGGAAAAACATTCAGTACTTC. Translating gives CSASRTGKNIQYF.

This clonotype was seen at least ten times. V is TRBV6-6 and J is TRBJ1-2, with D perhaps matching TRBD1 (6 bases). V dropped 6 bases and J dropped 3 bases, with 11 bases sitting between them. Germline V lookup: CDR1 MNHNY, CDR2 SVGAGI (reference sequence). CDR3 size: 13 residues. The CDR3 region is CASRKDSDYGYTF. CDR3 coding DNA: TGTGCCAGCAGAAAGGACAGCGACTATGGCTACACCTTC.

J is TRBJ2-7 and V is TRBV20-1, with no clear D. V was cut by 0 bases and J by 9 bases, with 9 bases left in between. CDR3 size: 11 residues. Germline V gene sequence: CDR1 DFQATT, CDR2 SNEGSKA (reference sequence). The CDR3 here is CSARDGKRQYF. CDR3 coding DNA: TGCAGTGCTAGAGATGGAAAGAGGCAGTACTTC.

The chain has TRBV5-4 and TRBJ2-7; TRBD1 matches at 7 bases. CDR1 is SGHNT, CDR2 YYREEE, per germline (reference sequence). There are 15 residues in the CDR3. The V segment lost 4 bases and the J segment 5 bases; nucleotides outside the gene matches: 12. The CDR3 region has the DNA TGTGCCAGCAGCAGAACAACAGGGGTTCGGGACGAGCAGTACTTC. It codes for CASSRTTGVRDEQYF.

The sample holds many counts of this clonotype. The rearrangement joins TRBV11-2 to TRBJ2-3, with a tentative D call TRBD2 (5 bases). The CDR3 has 15 amino acids. The V end lost 1 base, the J end lost 1 base, and 9 bases lay between the germline ends. Germline V lookup: CDR1 SGHAT, CDR2 FQNNGV. The CDR3 spells CASSLVYGGTDTQYF. As DNA, the CDR3 is TGTGCCAGCAGCTTAGTGTACGGGGGCACAGATACGCAGTATTTT.

V is TRBV5-1 and J is TRBJ2-7, with a possible D match to TRBD2 (5 bases). Germline V gene sequence: CDR1 SGHRS, CDR2 YFSETQ. Trimming removed 0 bases at V and 4 bases at J, with 14 bases between. The CDR3 runs to 15 residues. The CDR3 is CASSLGLAKGYEQYF. The CDR3 nucleotides read TGCGCCAGCAGCTTGGGGCTAGCTAAAGGGTACGAGCAGTACTTC.

The V gene is TRBV20-1, the J gene TRBJ1-5; TRBD1 aligns across 7 bases. CDR3 length: 15 residues. Unmatched junction bases numbered 10, after V lost 6 bases and J lost 2 bases. CDR1 DFQATT and CDR2 SNEGSKA come from the germline V gene (reference sequence). The CDR3 sequence: CSAILQGGGNQPQHF. CDR3 sequence (DNA): TGCAGTGCGATCCTCCAGGGGGGAGGCAATCAGCCCCAGCATTTT.

The V call is TRBV2, the J call TRBJ1-2, with a weak D call TRBD1 (6 bases). The CDR3 spans 15 residues. CDR1 is SNHLY and CDR2 is FYNNEI in the germline V gene. The ends were cut back, 2 bases at V and 4 bases at J, with 14 bases in the middle. The CDR3 nucleotides read TGTGCCAGCAGTGAATCGGCAGGGGTCTTCTATGGCTACACCTTC. Protein product: CASSESAGVFYGYTF.